A single sample is the source of the 20 T cell receptor beta chains below, sequenced in a study of T cells in Graves' hyperthyroidism and ophthalmopathy. Template material for amplifying TCR beta CDR3 regions consisted of RNA transcripts. The HTBI primer set served for first-round RT-PCR of the TCR CDR3. TCRdb fed the multiplex PCR reads into MiXCR, producing one record per CDR3 protein. In the table there are fewer than 450,000 distinct CDR3 sequences, approximately 18% of which are singletons. Material for sequencing was blood. These receptors all stem from a man between 18 and 35 years old with Graves' ophthalmopathy.

The chain has TRBV6-5 and TRBJ1-3, with D uncertain. CDR3 length: 15 residues. The germline V gene has CDR1 MNHEY and CDR2 SVGAGI. Trimming shortened V by 0 bases and J by 0 bases, and 6 bases separated the two germline ends. The CDR3 DNA sequence: TGTGCCAGCAGTTACTCGATCAGCTCTGGAAACACCATATATTTT. Protein product: CASSYSISSGNTIYF.

This clonotype was recorded at least ten times. The J gene is TRBJ2-7, the V gene TRBV6-6, with D perhaps TRBD2 (6 bases). The CDR3 runs to 13 residues. Germline CDR1 and CDR2: MNHNY and SVGAGI (reference sequence). Trimming cost V 2 bases and J 5 bases, with 10 bases left between them. Written as DNA, the CDR3 is TGTGCCAGCAGTTACCGACTAGAAAACGAGCAGTACTTC. It translates to CASSYRLENEQYF.

The sample holds many counts of this clonotype. The genes are TRBV12-3 or TRBV12-4 and TRBJ1-4, with 7 bases matching TRBD1. The CDR3 length is 14 residues. The ends lost 4 bases at V and 7 bases at J; junction bases unmatched: 6. For the CDR3, the DNA is TGTGCCAGCAGTTCCGGGACAGCCCCTGAAAAACTGTTTTTT. Its protein product is CASSSGTAPEKLFF.

This clonotype was seen repeatedly, ten times or more. The genes are TRBV5-5 and TRBJ2-3, with unresolved D. The CDR3 is made up of 12 amino acids. CDR1 SGHKS and CDR2 YYEKEE come from the germline V gene (reference sequence). V was clipped by 0 bases and J by 5 bases, with 4 bases between them. The CDR3 spells CASSLERDTQYF. The CDR3 bases are TGTGCCAGCAGCTTGGAGAGAGATACGCAGTATTTT.

This clonotype was seen many times. The chain joins TRBV7-3 to TRBJ2-3; 7 bases map to TRBD1. The trim removed 5 bases at V and 3 bases at J, leaving 8 bases unmatched. Germline lookup yields CDR1 SGHTA and CDR2 FQGTGA. The CDR3 length is 15 residues. The CDR3 protein is CASSPQRGLTDTQYF. CDR3 sequence (DNA): TGTGCCAGCAGCCCACAGAGGGGGCTGACAGATACGCAGTATTTT. The variable domain in full, with the rest retrieved from reference TRBV7-3 and TRBJ2-3, is GAGVSQTPSNKVTEKGKYVELRCDPISGHTALYWYRQSLGQGPEFLIYFQGTGAADDSGLPNDRFFAVRPEGSVSTLKIQRTERGDSAVYLCASSPQRGLTDTQYFGPGTRLTVL.

The sample holds many counts of this clonotype. This sequence joins TRBV20-1 and TRBJ2-5; 7 nucleotides align to TRBD2. The junction had 5 bases not matched to a gene; V was cut back by 1 base and J by 0 bases. Germline CDR1 is DFQATT and CDR2 is SNEGSKA (reference sequence). This CDR3 contains 15 residues. CDR3 loop: CSARGLAWYQETQYF. The CDR3 coding sequence is TGCAGTGCTAGAGGACTAGCTTGGTACCAAGAGACCCAGTACTTC.

This clonotype was observed many times. The chain is built from TRBV7-9 and TRBJ2-7; 9 nucleotides align to TRBD1. After removal of 5 bases from V and 4 bases from J, the junction contained 12 bases not matched to a gene. Germline V gene data show CDR1 as SEHNR and CDR2 as FQNEAQ (reference sequence). CDR3 size: 16 residues. The CDR3 is CASSPLQGAKAYEQYF. Written as DNA, the CDR3 is TGTGCCAGCAGCCCTTTACAGGGGGCGAAGGCTTACGAGCAGTACTTC.

This clonotype has at least ten counts. The chain is built from TRBV11-2 and TRBJ2-3; D is possibly TRBD2 (5 bases). V was clipped by 5 bases and J by 1 base, with 10 bases between them. The CDR3 runs 14 residues. Germline lookup yields CDR1 SGHAT and CDR2 FQNNGV. CDR3 in amino acids: CASSQQAGTDTQYF. In DNA form, the CDR3 reads TGTGCCAGCAGCCAGCAAGCGGGCACAGATACGCAGTATTTT.

This clonotype came up once. It may be a read error: a sequence one base away is much more abundant. The chain joins TRBV20-1 to TRBJ2-7; 11 bases line up with TRBD1. The germline gives CDR1 DFQATT, CDR2 SNEGSKA (reference sequence). V dropped 7 bases and J dropped 0; count of bases not matched to a gene: 14. CDR3 length: 17 residues. CDR3 sequence reads: CSGKGTGGNISSYEQYF. CDR3 DNA sequence: TGCAGTGGGAAAGGGACAGGGGGGAATATTAGCTCCTACGAGCAGTACTTC.

A remark on this clonotype: Only one base separates this from a far larger clonotype, so it likely reflects a read error. V usage is TRBV7-9 and J usage is TRBJ2-1; 8 bases are a match to TRBD1. V was clipped by 3 bases and J by 7 bases; unmatched bases: 2. Germline lookup yields CDR1 SEHNR and CDR2 FQNEAQ (reference sequence). The CDR3 has 13 residues. The CDR3 spells CASSFDRGNEQFF. The DNA of the CDR3 is TGTGCCAGCAGCTTTGACAGGGGAAATGAGCAGTTCTTC.

This chain joins TRBV20-1 and TRBJ1-6; weak D call: TRBD1 (5 bases). Germline CDR1 DFQATT, CDR2 SNEGSKA (reference sequence). The germline V and J ends were trimmed by 3 bases and 9 bases, with 9 bases remaining between them. This CDR3 contains 12 residues. CDR3 sequence (DNA): TGCAGTGCTAGGGGGGTTGCTTCACCCCTCCACTTT. Residues: CSARGVASPLHF.

J is TRBJ1-5 and V is TRBV7-9; D is unclear. The CDR3 extends over 14 amino acids. Germline values: CDR1 SEHNR, CDR2 FQNEAQ (reference sequence). The V end was cut by 4 bases, the J end by 3 bases, with 10 bases between. This chain's CDR3 is CASSYDGYNQPQHF. The CDR3 DNA sequence: TGTGCCAGCAGCTACGACGGATACAATCAGCCCCAGCATTTT.

This clonotype was found many times. This sequence joins TRBV27 and TRBJ2-7, with a possible D match to TRBD2 (6 bases). This CDR3 contains 13 residues. V lost 5 bases, J lost 3 bases, and 11 bases lay in between. Per germline, CDR1 MNHEY and CDR2 SMNVEV (reference sequence). The chain's CDR3 is CASSARAGYEQYF. CDR3 nucleotide sequence: TGTGCCAGCAGTGCCAGAGCGGGCTACGAGCAGTACTTC.

This clonotype was counted between two and nine times. J is TRBJ2-3 and V is TRBV10-3; TRBD2 aligns across 10 bases. The CDR3 is made up of 16 amino acids. The ends lost 3 bases at V and 2 bases at J; junction bases unmatched: 5. From germline, CDR1 is ENHRY and CDR2 SYGVKD. The CDR3 loop reads CAISDLSGGSTDTQYF. CDR3 nucleotide sequence: TGTGCCATCAGTGACCTTAGCGGGGGGTCCACAGATACGCAGTATTTT.

In this sample, this clonotype turned up many times. V and J are TRBV7-6 and TRBJ2-2; TRBD1 aligns across 7 bases. Germline assignment: CDR1 SGHVS and CDR2 FNYEAQ. Germline trimming cut 1 base from V and 0 bases from J; bases unmatched to any gene: 8. The CDR3 spans 18 residues. The CDR3 loop reads CASSLDPGTATNTGELFF. The CDR3 DNA is TGTGCCAGCAGCTTAGATCCCGGGACAGCAACGAACACCGGGGAGCTGTTTTTT. The entire variable domain, with the rest obtained from reference TRBV7-6 and TRBJ2-2, is as follows: GAGVSQSPRYKVTKRGQDVALRCDPISGHVSLYWYRQALGQGPEFLTYFNYEAQQDKSGLPNDRFSAERPEGSISTLTIQRTEQRDSAMYRCASSLDPGTATNTGELFFGEGSRLTVL.

This clonotype has just a few counts. A much more abundant neighbour one base away suggests this may be a read error. The V gene is TRBV6-5, the J gene TRBJ1-1; the D is unclear. The V gene lost 4 bases and the J gene lost 4 bases, with 13 bases spanning the gap. This CDR3 is 14 amino acids long. CDR1 and CDR2 from the germline V gene are MNHEY and SVGAGI. The CDR3 spells CASSSLVRGTEAFF. The CDR3 region has the DNA TGTGCCAGCAGTTCCTTAGTGAGAGGCACTGAAGCTTTCTTT.

This chain links TRBV4-1 with TRBJ1-1; D might be TRBD1 (5 bases). Germline CDR1 MGHRA, CDR2 YSYEKL. CDR3 length: 15 residues. V lost 3 bases, J lost 5 bases, and 16 bases lay in between. CDR3 coding DNA: TGCGCCAGCAGCCACACTTTGGGGGGTGGGACTGAAGCTTTCTTT. Amino acids: CASSHTLGGGTEAFF.

In its sample, this clonotype was seen many times. The gene calls are TRBV7-2 and TRBJ1-4; D is possibly TRBD1 (6 bases). The CDR3 loop spans 17 amino acids. Deletions cut 4 bases from V and 8 bases from J, with 23 bases between. The germline gives CDR1 SGHTA, CDR2 FQGNSA. DNA for the CDR3: TGTGCCAGCAGCTCACAAGCCTCAGGGGAGGGGTGGGAAAAACTGTTTTTT. Its protein product is CASSSQASGEGWEKLFF.

The chain uses TRBV28 and TRBJ1-5; D is possibly TRBD1 (5 bases). Trimming took 6 bases from V and 11 from J, leaving 20 bases between them. The length of the CDR3 is 14 residues. CDR1 and CDR2 from the germline V gene are MDHEN and SYDVKM. The CDR3 bases are TGTGCCAGCAGCCCCTGGGGGGATCCCACGGCCCAGCATTTT. Encoded protein: CASSPWGDPTAQHF. The entire variable domain, with the rest obtained from reference TRBV28 and TRBJ1-5, is as follows: DVKVTQSSRYLVKRTGEKVFLECVQDMDHENMFWYRQDPGLGLRLIYFSYDVKMKEKGDIPEGYSVSREKKERFSLILESASTNQTSMYLCASSPWGDPTAQHFGDGTRLSIL.

This sequence joins TRBV24-1 and TRBJ2-1; D is tentatively TRBD1 or TRBD2 (5 bases each). Looked up from germline, CDR1 is KGHDR and CDR2 is SFDVKD. This CDR3 is 14 amino acids long. Trimming stripped 5 bases from V and 6 bases from J, with 13 bases between. The CDR3 coding sequence is TGTGCCACCAGTGCGGGGCCCCCATTCAATGAGCAGTTCTTC. Protein product: CATSAGPPFNEQFF.